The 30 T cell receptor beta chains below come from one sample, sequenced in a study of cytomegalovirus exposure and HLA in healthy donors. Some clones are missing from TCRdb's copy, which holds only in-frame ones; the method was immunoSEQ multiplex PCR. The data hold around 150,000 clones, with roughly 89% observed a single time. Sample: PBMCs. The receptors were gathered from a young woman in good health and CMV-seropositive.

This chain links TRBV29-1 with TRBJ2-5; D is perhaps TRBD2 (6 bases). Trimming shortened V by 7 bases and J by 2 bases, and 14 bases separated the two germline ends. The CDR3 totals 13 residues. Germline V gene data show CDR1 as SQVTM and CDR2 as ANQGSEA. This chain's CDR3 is CSGRTILQETQYF. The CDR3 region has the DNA TGCAGCGGCCGGACTATACTACAAGAGACCCAGTACTTC.

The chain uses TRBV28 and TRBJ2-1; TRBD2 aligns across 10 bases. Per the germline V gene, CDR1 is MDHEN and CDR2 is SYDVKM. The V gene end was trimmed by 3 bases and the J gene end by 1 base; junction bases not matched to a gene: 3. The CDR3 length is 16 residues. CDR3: CASSLGTSVSYNEQFF. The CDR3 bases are TGTGCCAGCAGTTTGGGGACTAGCGTTTCCTACAATGAGCAGTTCTTC. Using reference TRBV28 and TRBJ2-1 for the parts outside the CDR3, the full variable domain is DVKVTQSSRYLVKRTGEKVFLECVQDMDHENMFWYRQDPGLGLRLIYFSYDVKMKEKGDIPEGYSVSREKKERFSLILESASTNQTSMYLCASSLGTSVSYNEQFFGPGTRLTVL.

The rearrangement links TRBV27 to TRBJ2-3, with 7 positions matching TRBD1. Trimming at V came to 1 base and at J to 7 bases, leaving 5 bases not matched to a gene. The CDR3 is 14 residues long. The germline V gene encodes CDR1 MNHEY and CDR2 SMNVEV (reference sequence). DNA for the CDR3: TGTGCCAGCAGTTTATTTTCCAGGGGGTATACGCAGTATTTT. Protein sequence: CASSLFSRGYTQYF.

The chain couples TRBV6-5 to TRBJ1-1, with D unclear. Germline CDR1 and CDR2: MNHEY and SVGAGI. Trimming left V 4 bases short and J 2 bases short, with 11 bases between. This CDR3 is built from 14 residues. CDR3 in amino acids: CASSWGAYNTEAFF. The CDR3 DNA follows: TGTGCCAGCAGTTGGGGAGCTTATAACACTGAAGCTTTCTTT.

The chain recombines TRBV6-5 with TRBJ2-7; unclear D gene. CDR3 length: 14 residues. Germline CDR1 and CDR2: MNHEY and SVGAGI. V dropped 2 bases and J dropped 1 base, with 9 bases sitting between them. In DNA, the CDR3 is TGTGCCAGCAGTTACACCCGGAGTTCCTACGAGCAGTACTTC. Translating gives CASSYTRSSYEQYF.

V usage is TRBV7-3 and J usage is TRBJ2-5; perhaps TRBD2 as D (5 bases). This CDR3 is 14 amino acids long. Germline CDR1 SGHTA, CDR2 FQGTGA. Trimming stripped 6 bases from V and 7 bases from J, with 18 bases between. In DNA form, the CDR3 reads TGTGCCAGCAGTTTGACACCGGGATTGGGGACCCAGTACTTC. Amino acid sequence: CASSLTPGLGTQYF.

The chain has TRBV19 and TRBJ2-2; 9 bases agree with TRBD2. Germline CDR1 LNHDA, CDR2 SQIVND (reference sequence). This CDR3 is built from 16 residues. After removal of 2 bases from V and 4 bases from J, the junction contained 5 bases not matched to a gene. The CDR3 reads CASSITAGGATGELFF. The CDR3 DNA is TGTGCCAGTAGTATAACGGCGGGAGGGGCCACCGGGGAGCTGTTTTTT.

The CDR3 region has the DNA TGTGCCAGCAGCCAAGAGGTGGGGGGCACTGAAGCTTTCTTT. Protein: CASSQEVGGTEAFF. The chain uses TRBV14 and TRBJ1-1, with D possibly matching TRBD1 (5 bases). Trimming removed 0 bases from V and 4 bases from J, with 9 bases in between. The CDR3 contains 14 residues. Germline values: CDR1 SGHDN, CDR2 FVKESK. Full variable domain (remainder filled in from reference TRBV14 and TRBJ1-1): EAGVTQFPSHSVIEKGQTVTLRCDPISGHDNLYWYRRVMGKEIKFLLHFVKESKQDESGMPNNRFLAERTGGTYSTLKVQPAELEDSGVYFCASSQEVGGTEAFFGQGTRLTVV.

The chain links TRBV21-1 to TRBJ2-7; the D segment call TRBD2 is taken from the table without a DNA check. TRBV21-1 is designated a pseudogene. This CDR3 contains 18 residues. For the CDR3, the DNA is TGTGCCAGCAGCTCCGGGACTAGCGGGGTTGGGTACTGCTACGAGCAGTACTTC. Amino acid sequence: CASSSGTSGVGYCYEQYF.

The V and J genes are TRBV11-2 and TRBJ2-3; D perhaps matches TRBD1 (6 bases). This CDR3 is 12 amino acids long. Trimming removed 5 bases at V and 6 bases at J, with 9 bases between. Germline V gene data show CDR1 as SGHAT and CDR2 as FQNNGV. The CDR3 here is CASSPQGDTQYF. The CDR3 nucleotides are TGTGCCAGCAGCCCCCAGGGGGATACGCAGTATTTT.

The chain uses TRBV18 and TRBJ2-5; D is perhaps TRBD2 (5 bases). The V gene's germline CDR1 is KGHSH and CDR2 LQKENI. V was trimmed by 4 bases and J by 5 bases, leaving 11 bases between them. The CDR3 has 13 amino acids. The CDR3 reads CASSQEVEETQYF. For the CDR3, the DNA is TGTGCCAGCTCACAGGAGGTGGAGGAGACCCAGTACTTC.

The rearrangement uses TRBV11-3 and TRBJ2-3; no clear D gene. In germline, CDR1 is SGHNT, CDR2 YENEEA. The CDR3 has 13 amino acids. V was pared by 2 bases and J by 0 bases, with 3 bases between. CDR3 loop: CASSLQSTDTQYF. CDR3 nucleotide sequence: TGTGCCAGCAGCTTACAAAGCACAGATACGCAGTATTTT.

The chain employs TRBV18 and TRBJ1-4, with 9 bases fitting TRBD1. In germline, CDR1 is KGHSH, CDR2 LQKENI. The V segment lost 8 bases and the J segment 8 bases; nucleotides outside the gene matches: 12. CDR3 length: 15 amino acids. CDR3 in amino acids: CASTISGTGNEKLFF. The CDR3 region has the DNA TGTGCCAGCACCATTTCCGGGACAGGGAACGAAAAACTGTTTTTT.

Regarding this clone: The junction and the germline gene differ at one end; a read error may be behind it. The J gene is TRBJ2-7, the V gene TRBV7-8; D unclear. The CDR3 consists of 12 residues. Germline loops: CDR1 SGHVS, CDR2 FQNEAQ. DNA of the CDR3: TGTGCCAGCAGCCCCCCGAGTTACGTGCAGTACTTC. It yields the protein CASSPPSYVQYF.

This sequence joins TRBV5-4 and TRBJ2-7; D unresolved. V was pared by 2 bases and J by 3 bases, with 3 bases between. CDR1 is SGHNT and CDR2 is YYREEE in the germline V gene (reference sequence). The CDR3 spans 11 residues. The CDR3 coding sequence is TGTGCCAGCAGCTTCGGCTACGAGCAGTACTTC. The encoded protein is CASSFGYEQYF.

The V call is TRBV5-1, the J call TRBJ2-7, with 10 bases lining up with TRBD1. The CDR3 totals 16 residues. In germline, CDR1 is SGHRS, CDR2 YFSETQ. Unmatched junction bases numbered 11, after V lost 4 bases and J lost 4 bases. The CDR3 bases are TGCGCCAGCAGCCCTATGGCCAGGGACAGGGGTTACGAGCAGTACTTC. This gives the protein CASSPMARDRGYEQYF. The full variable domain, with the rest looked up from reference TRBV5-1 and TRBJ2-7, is KAGVTQTPRYLIKTRGQQVTLSCSPISGHRSVSWYQQTPGQGLQFLFEYFSETQRNKGNFPGRFSGRQFSNSRSEMNVSTLELGDSALYLCASSPMARDRGYEQYFGPGTRLTVT.

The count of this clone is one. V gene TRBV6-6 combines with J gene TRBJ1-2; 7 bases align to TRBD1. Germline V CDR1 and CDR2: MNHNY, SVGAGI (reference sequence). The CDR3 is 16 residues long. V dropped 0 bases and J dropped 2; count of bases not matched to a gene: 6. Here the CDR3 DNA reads TGTGCCAGCAGTTACTCAGGGGGCGGCCTAAACTATGGCTACACCTTC. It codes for CASSYSGGGLNYGYTF.

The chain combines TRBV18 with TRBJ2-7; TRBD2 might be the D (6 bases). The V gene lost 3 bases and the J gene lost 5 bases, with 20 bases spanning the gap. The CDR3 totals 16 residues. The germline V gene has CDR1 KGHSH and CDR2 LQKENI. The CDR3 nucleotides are TGTGCCAGCTCACCTTTGCCGGGGACTTCACCCCACGAGCAGTACTTC. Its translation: CASSPLPGTSPHEQYF.

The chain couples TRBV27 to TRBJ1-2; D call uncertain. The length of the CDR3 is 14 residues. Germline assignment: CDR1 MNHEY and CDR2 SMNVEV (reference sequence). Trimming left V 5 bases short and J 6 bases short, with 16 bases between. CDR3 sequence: CASSPFVSANGYTF. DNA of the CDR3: TGTGCCAGCAGTCCCTTCGTCAGTGCCAATGGCTACACCTTC.

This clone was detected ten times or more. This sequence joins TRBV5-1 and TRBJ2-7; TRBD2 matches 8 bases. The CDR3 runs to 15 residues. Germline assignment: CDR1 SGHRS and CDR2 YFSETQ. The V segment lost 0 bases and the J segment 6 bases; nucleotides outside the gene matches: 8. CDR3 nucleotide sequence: TGCGCCAGCAGCTTGGGCCTCGGTGCGGGGGGCGAGCAGTACTTC. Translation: CASSLGLGAGGEQYF.

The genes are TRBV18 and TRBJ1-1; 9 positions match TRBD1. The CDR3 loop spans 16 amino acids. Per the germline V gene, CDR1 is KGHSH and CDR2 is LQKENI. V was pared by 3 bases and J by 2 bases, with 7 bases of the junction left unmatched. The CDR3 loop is CASSPRTGAGNTEAFF. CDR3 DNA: TGTGCCAGCTCACCGAGGACAGGGGCAGGTAACACTGAAGCTTTCTTT.

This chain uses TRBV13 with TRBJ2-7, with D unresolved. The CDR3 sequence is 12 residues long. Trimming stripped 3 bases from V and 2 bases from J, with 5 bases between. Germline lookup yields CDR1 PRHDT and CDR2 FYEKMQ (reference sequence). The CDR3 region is CASSFRAYEQYF. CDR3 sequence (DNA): TGTGCCAGCAGCTTTCGGGCCTACGAGCAGTACTTC.

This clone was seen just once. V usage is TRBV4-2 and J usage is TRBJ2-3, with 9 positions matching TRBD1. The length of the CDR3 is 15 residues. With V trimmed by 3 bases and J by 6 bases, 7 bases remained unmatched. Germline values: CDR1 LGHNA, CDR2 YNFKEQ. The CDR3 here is CASSHSGTGKDTQYF. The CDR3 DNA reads TGTGCCAGCAGCCACTCCGGGACAGGGAAGGATACGCAGTATTTT.

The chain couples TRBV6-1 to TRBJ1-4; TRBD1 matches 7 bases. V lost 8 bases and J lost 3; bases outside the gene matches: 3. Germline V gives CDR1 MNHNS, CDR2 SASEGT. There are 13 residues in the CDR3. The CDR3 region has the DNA TGTGCCAGCGACAGGGCTTCTAATGAAAAACTGTTTTTT. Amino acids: CASDRASNEKLFF.

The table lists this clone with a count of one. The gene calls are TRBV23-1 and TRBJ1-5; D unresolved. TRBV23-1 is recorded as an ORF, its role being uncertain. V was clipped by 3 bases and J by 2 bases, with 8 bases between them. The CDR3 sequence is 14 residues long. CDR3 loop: CASSHSGRNQPQHF. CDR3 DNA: TGCGCCAGCAGTCATTCGGGTCGCAATCAGCCCCAGCATTTT.

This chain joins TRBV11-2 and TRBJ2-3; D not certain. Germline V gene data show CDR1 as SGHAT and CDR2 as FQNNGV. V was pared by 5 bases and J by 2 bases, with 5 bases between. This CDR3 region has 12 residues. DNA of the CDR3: TGTGCCAGCAGCGTATACACAGATACGCAGTATTTT. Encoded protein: CASSVYTDTQYF.

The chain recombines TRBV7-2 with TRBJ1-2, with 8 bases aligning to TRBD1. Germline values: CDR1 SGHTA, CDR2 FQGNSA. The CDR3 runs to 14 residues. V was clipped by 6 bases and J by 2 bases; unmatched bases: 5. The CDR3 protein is CASRRDRRNYGYTF. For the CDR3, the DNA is TGTGCCAGCAGACGGGACAGGCGCAACTATGGCTACACCTTC.

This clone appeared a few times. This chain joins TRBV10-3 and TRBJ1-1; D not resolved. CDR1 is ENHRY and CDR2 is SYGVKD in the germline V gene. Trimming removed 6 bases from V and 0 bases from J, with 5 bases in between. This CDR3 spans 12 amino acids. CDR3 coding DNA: TGTGCCATCAGAACAGTGAACACTGAAGCTTTCTTT. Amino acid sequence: CAIRTVNTEAFF.

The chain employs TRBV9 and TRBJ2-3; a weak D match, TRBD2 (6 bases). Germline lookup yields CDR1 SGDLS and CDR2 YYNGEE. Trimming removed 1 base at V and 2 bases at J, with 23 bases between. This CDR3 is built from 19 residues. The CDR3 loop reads CASSVNPLGRRVLTDTQYF. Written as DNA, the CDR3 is TGTGCCAGCAGCGTAAACCCGCTCGGTAGGAGGGTCCTCACAGATACGCAGTATTTT.

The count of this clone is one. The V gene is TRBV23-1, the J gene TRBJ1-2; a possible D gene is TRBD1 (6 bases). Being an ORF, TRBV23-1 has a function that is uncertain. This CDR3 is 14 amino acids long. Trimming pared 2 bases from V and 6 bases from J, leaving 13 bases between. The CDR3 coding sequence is TGCGCCAGCAGTCAACGCTCAGGGGAAAATGGCTACACCTTC. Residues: CASSQRSGENGYTF.